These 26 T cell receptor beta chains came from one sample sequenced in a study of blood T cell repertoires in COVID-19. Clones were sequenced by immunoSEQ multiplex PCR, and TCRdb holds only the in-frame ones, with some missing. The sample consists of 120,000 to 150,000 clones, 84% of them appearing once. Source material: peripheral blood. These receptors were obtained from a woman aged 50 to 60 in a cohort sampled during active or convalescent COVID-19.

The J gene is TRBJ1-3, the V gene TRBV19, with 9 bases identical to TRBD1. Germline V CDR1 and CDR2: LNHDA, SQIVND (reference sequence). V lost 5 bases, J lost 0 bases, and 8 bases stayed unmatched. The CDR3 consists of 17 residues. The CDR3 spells CASSPRDRETSGNTIYF. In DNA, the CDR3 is TGTGCCAGTAGTCCTCGGGACAGGGAAACCTCTGGAAACACCATATATTTT.

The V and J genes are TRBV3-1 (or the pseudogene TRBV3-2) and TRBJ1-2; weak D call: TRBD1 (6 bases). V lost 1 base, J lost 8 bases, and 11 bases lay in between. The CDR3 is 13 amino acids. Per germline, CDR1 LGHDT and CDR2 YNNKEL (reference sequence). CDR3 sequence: CASSQVLQGGYTF. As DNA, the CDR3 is TGTGCCAGCAGCCAAGTGTTACAGGGCGGCTACACCTTC.

This CDR3 is CASSAGTLLEAFF. The CDR3 bases are TGCGCCAGCAGCGCGGGGACCCTTCTTGAAGCTTTCTTT. The chain recombines TRBV4-1 with TRBJ1-1, with D perhaps TRBD1 (5 bases). Trimming stripped 5 bases from V and 7 bases from J, with 14 bases between. CDR3 length: 13 residues. Germline V gives CDR1 MGHRA, CDR2 YSYEKL.

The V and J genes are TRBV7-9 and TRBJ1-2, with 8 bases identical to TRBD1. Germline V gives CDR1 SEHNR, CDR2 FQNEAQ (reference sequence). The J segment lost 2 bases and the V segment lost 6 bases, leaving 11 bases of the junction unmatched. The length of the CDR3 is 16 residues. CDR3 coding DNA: TGTGCCAGCAGTCCCGGACAGGGCGAAGGGAACTATGGCTACACCTTC. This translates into CASSPGQGEGNYGYTF.

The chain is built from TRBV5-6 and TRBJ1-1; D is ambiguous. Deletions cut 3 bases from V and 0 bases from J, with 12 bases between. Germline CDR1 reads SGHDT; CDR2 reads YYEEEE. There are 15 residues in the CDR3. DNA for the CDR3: TGTGCCAGCAGCTACAGACGAGTTGTGAACACTGAAGCTTTCTTT. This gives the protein CASSYRRVVNTEAFF.

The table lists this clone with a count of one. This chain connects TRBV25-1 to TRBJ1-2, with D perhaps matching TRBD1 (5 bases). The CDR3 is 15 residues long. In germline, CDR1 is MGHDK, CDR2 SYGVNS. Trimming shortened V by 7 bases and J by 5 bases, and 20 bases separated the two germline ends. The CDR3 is CASKEGAGLKYGYTF. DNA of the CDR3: TGTGCCAGCAAAGAAGGGGCAGGCCTAAAATATGGCTACACCTTC.

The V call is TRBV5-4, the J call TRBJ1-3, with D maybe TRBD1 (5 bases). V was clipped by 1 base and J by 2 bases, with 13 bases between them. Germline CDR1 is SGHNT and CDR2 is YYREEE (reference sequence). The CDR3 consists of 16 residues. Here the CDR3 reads CASSLRGGVAGNTIYF. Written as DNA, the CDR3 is TGTGCCAGCAGCTTGAGGGGAGGGGTCGCTGGAAACACCATATATTTT.

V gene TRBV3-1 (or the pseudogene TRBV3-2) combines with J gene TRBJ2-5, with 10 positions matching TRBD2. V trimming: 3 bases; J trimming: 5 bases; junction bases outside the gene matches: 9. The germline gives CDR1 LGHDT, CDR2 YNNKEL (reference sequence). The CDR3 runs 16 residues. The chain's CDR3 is CASSHRQRGGLETQYF. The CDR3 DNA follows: TGTGCCAGCAGCCACCGTCAGCGGGGGGGCCTCGAGACCCAGTACTTC.

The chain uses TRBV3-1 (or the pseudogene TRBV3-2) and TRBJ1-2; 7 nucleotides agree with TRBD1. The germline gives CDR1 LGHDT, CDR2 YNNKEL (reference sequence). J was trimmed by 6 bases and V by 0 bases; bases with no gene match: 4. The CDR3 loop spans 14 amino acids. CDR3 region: CASSQEVQGNGYTF. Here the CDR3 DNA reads TGTGCCAGCAGCCAAGAGGTACAGGGGAATGGCTACACCTTC.

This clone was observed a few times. The CDR3 is CASRAGQGARIEKLFF. CDR3 nucleotides: TGTGCCAGCAGAGCAGGACAGGGGGCGCGAATTGAAAAACTGTTTTTT. This chain joins TRBV28 and TRBJ1-4; 11 bases fit TRBD1. This CDR3 comprises 16 residues. CDR1 is MDHEN and CDR2 is SYDVKM in the germline V gene. V shed 6 bases, J shed 7 bases, and the junction held 10 bases outside the gene matches.

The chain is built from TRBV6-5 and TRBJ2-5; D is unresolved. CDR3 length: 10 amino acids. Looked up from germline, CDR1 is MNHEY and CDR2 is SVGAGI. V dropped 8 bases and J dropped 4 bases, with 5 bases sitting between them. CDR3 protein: CASGIETQYF. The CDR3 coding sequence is TGTGCCAGCGGCATAGAGACCCAGTACTTC.

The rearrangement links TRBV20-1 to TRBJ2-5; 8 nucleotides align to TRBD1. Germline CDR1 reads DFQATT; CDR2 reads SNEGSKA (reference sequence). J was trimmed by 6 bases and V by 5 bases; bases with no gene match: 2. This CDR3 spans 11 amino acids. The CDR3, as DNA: TGCAGTGCTCGACAGGGGAAGACCCAGTACTTC. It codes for CSARQGKTQYF.

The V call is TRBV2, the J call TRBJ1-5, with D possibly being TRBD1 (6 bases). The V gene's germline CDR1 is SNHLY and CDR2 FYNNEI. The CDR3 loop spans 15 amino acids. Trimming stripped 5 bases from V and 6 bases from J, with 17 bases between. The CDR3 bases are TGTGCCAGCAGTAAAGACAAACAGGGATTTCAGCCCCAGCATTTT. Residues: CASSKDKQGFQPQHF.

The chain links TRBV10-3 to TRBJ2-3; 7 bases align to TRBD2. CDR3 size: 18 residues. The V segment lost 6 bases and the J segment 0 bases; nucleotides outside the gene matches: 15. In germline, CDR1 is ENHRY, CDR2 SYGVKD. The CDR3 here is CAISANLPSGTSTDTQYF. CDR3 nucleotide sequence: TGTGCCATCAGCGCCAACCTTCCTAGCGGAACTAGCACAGATACGCAGTATTTT.

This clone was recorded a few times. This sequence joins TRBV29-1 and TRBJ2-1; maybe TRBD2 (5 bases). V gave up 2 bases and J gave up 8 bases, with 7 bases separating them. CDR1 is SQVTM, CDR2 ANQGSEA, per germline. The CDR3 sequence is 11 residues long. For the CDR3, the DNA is TGCAGCGTTGAACTGGGAGATGAGCAGTTCTTC. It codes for CSVELGDEQFF.

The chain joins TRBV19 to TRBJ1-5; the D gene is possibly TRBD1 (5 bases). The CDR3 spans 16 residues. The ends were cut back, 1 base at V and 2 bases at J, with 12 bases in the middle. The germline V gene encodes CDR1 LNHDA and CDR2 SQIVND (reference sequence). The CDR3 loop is CASSIGRGRGNQPQHF. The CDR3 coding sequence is TGTGCCAGTAGTATAGGGAGGGGCCGGGGCAATCAGCCCCAGCATTTT. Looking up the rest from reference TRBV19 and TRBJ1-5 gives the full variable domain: DGGITQSPKYLFRKEGQNVTLSCEQNLNHDAMYWYRQDPGQGLRLIYYSQIVNDFQKGDIAEGYSVSREKKESFPLTVTSAQKNPTAFYLCASSIGRGRGNQPQHFGDGTRLSIL.

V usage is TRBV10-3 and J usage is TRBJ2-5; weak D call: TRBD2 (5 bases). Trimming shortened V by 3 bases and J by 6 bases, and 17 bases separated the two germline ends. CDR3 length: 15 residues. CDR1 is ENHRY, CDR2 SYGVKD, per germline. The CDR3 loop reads CAISDLGGQRKTQYF. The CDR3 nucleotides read TGTGCCATCAGTGATTTAGGCGGGCAGCGAAAGACCCAGTACTTC.

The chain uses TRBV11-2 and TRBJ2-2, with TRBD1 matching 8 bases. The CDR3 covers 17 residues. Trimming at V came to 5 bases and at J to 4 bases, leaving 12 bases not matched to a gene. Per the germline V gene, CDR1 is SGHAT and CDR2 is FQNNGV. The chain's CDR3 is CASSDLRQGFVTGELFF. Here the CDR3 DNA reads TGTGCCAGCAGCGATTTACGACAGGGGTTCGTCACCGGGGAGCTGTTTTTT. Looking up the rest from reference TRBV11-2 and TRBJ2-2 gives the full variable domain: EAGVAQSPRYKIIEKRQSVAFWCNPISGHATLYWYQQILGQGPKLLIQFQNNGVVDDSQLPKDRFSAERLKGVDSTLKIQPAKLEDSAVYLCASSDLRQGFVTGELFFGEGSRLTVL.

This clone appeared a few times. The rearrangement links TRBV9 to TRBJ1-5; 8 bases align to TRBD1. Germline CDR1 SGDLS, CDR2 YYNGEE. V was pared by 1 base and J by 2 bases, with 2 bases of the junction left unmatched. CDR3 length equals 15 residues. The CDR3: CASSVSGGGNQPQHF. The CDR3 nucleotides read TGTGCCAGCAGCGTATCAGGGGGCGGCAATCAGCCCCAGCATTTT.

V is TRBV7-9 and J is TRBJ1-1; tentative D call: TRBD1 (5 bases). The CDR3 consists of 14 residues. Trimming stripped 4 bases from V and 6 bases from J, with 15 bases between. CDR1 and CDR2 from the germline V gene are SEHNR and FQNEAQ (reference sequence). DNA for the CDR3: TGTGCCAGCAGCTACTACTCAGGGTCGGCTGAAGCTTTCTTT. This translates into CASSYYSGSAEAFF.

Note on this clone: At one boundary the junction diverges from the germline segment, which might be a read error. The CDR3 DNA follows: TGTGTCATCAGTGAGTCTGGCGGCACCGGGGAGCTGTTTTTT. It yields the protein CVISESGGTGELFF. This chain links TRBV10-3 with TRBJ2-2; unclear D gene. Per the germline V gene, CDR1 is ENHRY and CDR2 is SYGVKD. The CDR3 contains 14 residues.

The chain's CDR3 is CASSLYFGELFF. The CDR3 nucleotides are TGTGCCAGCAGCTTATATTTCGGGGAGCTGTTTTTT. The chain carries TRBV7-2 and TRBJ2-2; D remains ambiguous. With 2 bases removed from V and 7 bases from J, the gap between germline ends came to 5 bases. CDR3 length: 12 residues. The V gene's germline CDR1 is SGHTA and CDR2 FQGNSA.

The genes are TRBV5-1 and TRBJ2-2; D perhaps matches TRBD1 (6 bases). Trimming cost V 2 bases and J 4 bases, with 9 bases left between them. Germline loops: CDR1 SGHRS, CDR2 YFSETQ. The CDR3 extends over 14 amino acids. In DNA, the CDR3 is TGCGCCAGCAGCTTAGGGGGATCCACCGGGGAGCTGTTTTTT. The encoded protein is CASSLGGSTGELFF.

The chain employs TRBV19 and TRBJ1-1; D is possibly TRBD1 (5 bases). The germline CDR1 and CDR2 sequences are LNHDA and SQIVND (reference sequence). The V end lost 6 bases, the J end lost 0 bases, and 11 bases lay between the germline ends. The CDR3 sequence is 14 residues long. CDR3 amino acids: CASRRGAMNTEAFF. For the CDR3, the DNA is TGTGCCAGTAGGCGCGGGGCGATGAACACTGAAGCTTTCTTT.

CDR3 residues: CATSRKGPGQGELFF. In DNA, the CDR3 is TGTGCCACCAGCAGGAAAGGTCCCGGACAGGGGGAGCTGTTTTTT. This rearrangement joins TRBV15 to TRBJ2-2, with a tentative D call TRBD1 (6 bases). This CDR3 region has 15 residues. Germline V lookup: CDR1 LNHNV, CDR2 YYDKDF (reference sequence). Trimming left V 3 bases short and J 8 bases short, with 16 bases between.

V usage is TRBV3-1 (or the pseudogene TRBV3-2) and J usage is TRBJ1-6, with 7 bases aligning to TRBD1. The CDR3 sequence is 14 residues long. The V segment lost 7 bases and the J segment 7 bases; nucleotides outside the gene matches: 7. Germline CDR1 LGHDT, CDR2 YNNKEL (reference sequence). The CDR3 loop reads CASNPGTENSPLHF. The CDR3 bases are TGTGCCAGCAACCCCGGGACAGAAAATTCACCCCTCCACTTT.